These T cell receptor beta chains were read from a single sample in a study of blood T cell repertoires in COVID-19. Sequencing was performed with immunoSEQ multiplex PCR; in TCRdb, only in-frame clones are kept and a portion is missing. The data hold about 200,000 clones, with 80% to 90% observed a single time. Sample: PBMCs or T cells enriched from blood (not recorded which). Receptor source: a woman in her thirties or forties with acute COVID-19. The CDR3 runs from the conserved cysteine through the conserved F or W. A D gene is named only where the DNA matches it firmly. Not every row has a clone size; where given, it reads once, few, many or a size class.

d_call clone_size j_call v_call cdr3_nt cdr3_aa
- - TRBJ2-2 TRBV24-1 TGTGCCAACACCGGGGGCGGGGAGCTGTTTTTT CANTGGGELFF
- - TRBJ2-3 TRBV7-2 TGTGCCAGCAGCACACGATCTAGCACAGATACGCAGTATTTT CASSTRSSTDTQYF
- - TRBJ1-1 TRBV14 TGTGCCAGCAGCCAAATCGGTGGGGGGTGGTCCACTGAAGCTTTCTTT CASSQIGGGWSTEAFF
TRBD1 - TRBJ1-5 TRBV6-1 TGTGCCAGCAGTGAAGCCCGACAGGGGGCAAGTGGAAATCAGCCCCAGCATTTT CASSEARQGASGNQPQHF
TRBD2 - TRBJ2-3 TRBV7-9 TGTGCCAGCAGCTTATGGGGTAGCGGGACGACAGATACGCAGTATTTT CASSLWGSGTTDTQYF
- - TRBJ2-5 TRBV11-2 TGTGCCAGCAGCCCCGGGACTCTTCTCGAGACCCAGTACTTC CASSPGTLLETQYF
TRBD1 few TRBJ1-3 TRBV12-5 TGTGCTAGTGGAACCGGGACAGAAGGAAACACCATATATTTT CASGTGTEGNTIYF
TRBD2 - TRBJ2-1 TRBV7-9 TGTGCCAGCAGGTTAAGCGCGGGAGAGGTAAATGAGCAGTTCTTC CASRLSAGEVNEQFF
TRBD1 - TRBJ1-5 TRBV2 TGTGCCAGCACCCTAGACAGGGCACAAGACAATCAGCCCCAGCATTTT CASTLDRAQDNQPQHF
- - TRBJ2-6 TRBV7-3 TGTGCCAGCAGAATAGTTCTCCCGCTAGGCCCCCCCTCTGGGGCCAACGTCCTGACTTTC CASRIVLPLGPPSGANVLTF
- - TRBJ1-5 TRBV6-1 TGTGCCAGCAGTGAAGGTGTAGGACTTAGCAATCAGCCCCAGCATTTT CASSEGVGLSNQPQHF
- - TRBJ1-5 TRBV28 TGTGCCAGCAGTTTAGAGGTTAAGCCCCAGCATTTT CASSLEVKPQHF
TRBD2 few TRBJ2-7 TRBV18 TGTGCCAGCTCACCAGGACTAGCGGGAGGTACCCACGAGCAGTACTTC CASSPGLAGGTHEQYF
- - TRBJ2-1 TRBV4-1 TGCGCCAGCAGCCAGGGGCCAAAACAGTTCTCTGAGCAGTTCTTC CASSQGPKQFSEQFF
- - TRBJ2-1 TRBV7-2 TGTGCCAGCAGCCGGTCGTGGCAAGAGACTAGGGACAATGAGCAGTTCTTC CASSRSWQETRDNEQFF
TRBD1 - TRBJ1-2 TRBV30 TGTGCCTGGAGTATACCAGGAGCAGGGGGTCACTATGGCTACACCTTC CAWSIPGAGGHYGYTF
- - TRBJ2-1 TRBV2 TGTGCCAGCGGTAGGGGCTACAATGAGCAGTTCTTC CASGRGYNEQFF
TRBD1 once TRBJ1-5 TRBV27 TGTGCCAGCAGGGAGTACGGACAGGGGAGCAATCAGCCCCAGCATTTT CASREYGQGSNQPQHF
TRBD2 - TRBJ2-2 TRBV7-6 TGTGCCAGCAGCCACCTCTCATGGGGGAGCGGGAGCGCCGGGGAGCTGTTTTTT CASSHLSWGSGSAGELFF
TRBD1 - TRBJ2-1 TRBV28 TGTGCCAGCAGTCAGAGAGGGGGCTCAGGGTCCTACAATGAGCAGTTCTTC CASSQRGGSGSYNEQFF
- once TRBJ1-1 TRBV7-9 TGTGCCAGCAGCCGGGGCACTGAAGCTTTCTTT CASSRGTEAFF
TRBD1 - TRBJ2-1 TRBV7-2 TGTGCCAGCAGCCGTTCGGCAGGGGGCTTGAGGTCCTACAATGAGCAGTTCTTC CASSRSAGGLRSYNEQFF
- - TRBJ2-4 TRBV5-1 TGCGCCAGCAGCACCGAGGGGGTGAACATTCAGTACTTC CASSTEGVNIQYF
- - TRBJ1-6 TRBV2 TGTGCCAGCAGTGATTGGGACAATAATTCACCCCTCCACTTT CASSDWDNNSPLHF
TRBD2 few TRBJ2-1 TRBV7-9 TGTGCCAGCAGCTTCGTACCGGGACTAGAACCCCAAGTTGAGTTCTTC CASSFVPGLEPQVEFF
TRBD2 - TRBJ2-5 TRBV9 TGTGCCAGCACCGGGACTAGCGGTCCTAGGGGTCTCGAGACCCAGTACTTC CASTGTSGPRGLETQYF
TRBD1 - TRBJ2-5 TRBV24-1 TGTGCCACCAGTGAAGGGGGCGCGGAGACCCAGTACTTC CATSEGGAETQYF
- - TRBJ1-5 TRBV27 TGTGCCAGCAGTTTAATAGGGGGCAATCAGCCCCAGCATTTT CASSLIGGNQPQHF
- - TRBJ1-6 TRBV6-5 TGTGCCAGCAGAAGGGACTCTGATGGGGCACCCCTCCACTTT CASRRDSDGAPLHF
- - TRBJ1-1 TRBV5-1 TGCGCCAGCAGCCCCCCCGGGGGGGAAACTTTCTTT CASSPPGGETFF
TRBD2 - TRBJ2-1 TRBV7-6 TGTGCCAGCAGCTCCACCGGGACTAGCAGCCATGAGCAGTTCTTC CASSSTGTSSHEQFF
TRBD2 - TRBJ2-1 TRBV9 TGTGCCAGCAGCCCTAGCGCGGGAGCGGTCAATGAGCAGTTCTTC CASSPSAGAVNEQFF
TRBD1 - TRBJ1-6 TRBV27 TGTGCCAGCAGGACGACGGACAGGGGTTCACCCCTCCACTTT CASRTTDRGSPLHF
- - TRBJ2-7 TRBV6-5 TGTGCCAGCAGTTACTCCGGGGACATCTCCTACGAGCAGTACTTC CASSYSGDISYEQYF
TRBD1 - TRBJ2-7 TRBV6-1 TGTGCCAGCAGTGAAGGGACAGGGGGCTCCGAGCAGTACTTC CASSEGTGGSEQYF
TRBD2 - TRBJ2-2 TRBV11-2 TGTGCCAGCAGCTTTCCAACTAGCGGGAGGAACACCGGGGAGCTGTTTTTT CASSFPTSGRNTGELFF
TRBD1 - TRBJ1-1 TRBV7-9 TGTGCCAGCAGCACTGGGACAGGGGGCCTTGAAGCTTTCTTT CASSTGTGGLEAFF
TRBD2 few TRBJ2-5 TRBV6-5 TGTGCCAGCAGACTCACTAGCGGGGTCCAAGAGACCCAGTACTTC CASRLTSGVQETQYF
- - TRBJ1-6 TRBV27 TGTGCCAGCAGTTATCAGGGGCATAATTCACCCCTCCACTTT CASSYQGHNSPLHF
TRBD1 once TRBJ1-5 TRBV3-1/TRBV3-2 TGTGCCAGCAGCCAGGACAGGGATCAGCCCCAGCATTTT CASSQDRDQPQHF
TRBD2 - TRBJ2-1 TRBV29-1 TGCAGCGCCCCAACTAGCGGGGGATACAATGAGCAGTTCTTC CSAPTSGGYNEQFF
- few TRBJ1-1 TRBV14 TGTGCCAGCAGCCTAGGACAGTACACTGAAGCTTTCTTT CASSLGQYTEAFF